A single sample is the source of the 13 T cell receptor beta chains below, sequenced in a study of CD8+CD57+ T cells in acquired aplastic anemia. The template for TCR beta VDJ and CDR3 sequence profiling was genomic DNA. Each CDR3 protein gets one entry after TCRdb re-called the reads with MiXCR. The sample holds some 42,000 distinct CDR3 sequences, 65% to 70% seen once. The sample taken for sequencing was sorted CD4+, CD8+, or CD8+CD57+ T cells (not recorded which) from PBMCs. Every receptor here comes from a human donor in good health, serving as a control.

Comments on this clonotype: A clone one base away is much larger, so this may be a read error. The V call is TRBV27, the J call TRBJ2-5; D gene ambiguous. Germline V gene lookup returns CDR1 MNHEY and CDR2 SMNVEV (reference sequence). The CDR3 length is 14 residues. The CDR3 loop reads CVSSFSPYQETQYF. For the CDR3, the DNA is TGTGTCAGCAGTTTCTCTCCGTACCAAGAGACCCAGTACTTC.

CDR3 DNA sequence: TGTGCCAGCAACCGAGCGGGGGGGCTGGAGACCCAGTACTTC. This encodes CASNRAGGLETQYF. This rearrangement joins TRBV7-4 to TRBJ2-5; 10 nucleotides agree with TRBD2. The length of the CDR3 is 14 residues. Germline trimming cut 7 bases from V and 5 bases from J; bases unmatched to any gene: 7. Germline values: CDR1 SGHVT, CDR2 SQSDAQ.

This clonotype was observed at least ten times. The chain uses TRBV28 and TRBJ2-1; weak D call: TRBD2 (8 bases). Trimming took off 10 bases at V and 0 bases at J, with 13 bases between the two ends. CDR1 and CDR2 (germline): MDHEN, SYDVKM. The CDR3 extends over 14 amino acids. Here the CDR3 reads CATGGDSSYNEQFF. CDR3 nucleotide sequence: TGTGCCACCGGGGGGGACAGCTCCTACAATGAGCAGTTCTTC. The full variable domain, its missing parts supplied by reference TRBV28 and TRBJ2-1, is DVKVTQSSRYLVKRTGEKVFLECVQDMDHENMFWYRQDPGLGLRLIYFSYDVKMKEKGDIPEGYSVSREKKERFSLILESASTNQTSMYLCATGGDSSYNEQFFGPGTRLTVL.

Ten or more counts support this clonotype. CDR3 residues: CASSHKGSYEQYF. CDR3 nucleotide sequence: TGCGCCAGCAGCCATAAAGGATCCTACGAGCAGTACTTC. This chain joins TRBV4-1 and TRBJ2-7; D call uncertain. CDR3 length: 13 amino acids. Trimming stripped 3 bases from V and 1 base from J, with 7 bases between. CDR1 is MGHRA and CDR2 is YSYEKL in the germline V gene.

This clonotype was recorded only once. The chain recombines TRBV15 with TRBJ2-5; D is unresolved. CDR1 is LNHNV, CDR2 YYDKDF, per germline (reference sequence). Trimming stripped 1 base from V and 5 bases from J, with 11 bases between. The CDR3 runs 14 residues. DNA of the CDR3: TGTGCCACCAGCAGAGGCTTGGAAGCGGAGACCCAGTACTTC. It specifies CATSRGLEAETQYF.

The sample holds a few counts of this clonotype. This chain joins TRBV5-1 and TRBJ2-1; maybe TRBD1 (5 bases). Looked up from germline, CDR1 is SGHRS and CDR2 is YFSETQ. The V and J ends lost 0 bases and 5 bases respectively, with 12 bases between them. CDR3 length: 15 amino acids. The CDR3 DNA is TGCGCCAGCAGCTTGGTTTCAGGGTCGGACAATGAGCAGTTCTTC. Translating it yields CASSLVSGSDNEQFF.

This chain joins TRBV15 and TRBJ2-1; 9 bases fit TRBD2. The CDR3 covers 17 residues. V lost 5 bases, J lost 2 bases, and 10 bases stayed unmatched. Germline-derived CDR1 and CDR2 are LNHNV and YYDKDF (reference sequence). CDR3 nucleotide sequence: TGTGCCACCAGCCGGGGCGGGGGGGCCAGAGCCTACAATGAGCAGTTCTTC. This translates into CATSRGGGARAYNEQFF.

V usage is TRBV10-3 and J usage is TRBJ2-7, with D possibly matching TRBD1 (6 bases). This CDR3 has 14 amino acids. Germline lookup yields CDR1 ENHRY and CDR2 SYGVKD. Trimming stripped 6 bases from V and 1 base from J, with 13 bases between. The CDR3, as DNA: TGTGCCATCAGGGACAGTTTTCCTTCCTACGAGCAGTACTTC. This gives the protein CAIRDSFPSYEQYF.

This rearrangement joins TRBV7-2 to TRBJ2-7; no definite D call. Germline CDR1 reads SGHTA; CDR2 reads FQGNSA. The CDR3 runs 14 residues. V lost 5 bases and J 3 bases, leaving 14 bases between the germline ends. This chain's CDR3 is CASSPPERFYEQYF. Written as DNA, the CDR3 is TGTGCCAGCAGCCCCCCGGAAAGGTTCTACGAGCAGTACTTC.

This clonotype was picked up a small number of times. The rearrangement uses TRBV10-3 and TRBJ1-6; tentative D call: TRBD1 (5 bases). This CDR3 region has 15 residues. The germline gives CDR1 ENHRY, CDR2 SYGVKD. Trimming stripped 7 bases from V and 7 bases from J, with 17 bases between. The CDR3, as DNA: TGTGCCATCAAAAATGGGGTAGGGGTCAATTCACCCCTCCACTTT. Its translation is CAIKNGVGVNSPLHF.

The chain links TRBV12-3 or TRBV12-4 to TRBJ2-3; 8 bases fit TRBD2. Unmatched junction bases numbered 8, after V lost 6 bases and J lost 0 bases. This CDR3 comprises 16 residues. CDR3 DNA: TGTGCCAGCAGACCCGGACTAGCAGCAAGCACAGATACGCAGTATTTT. As protein: CASRPGLAASTDTQYF.

This sequence joins TRBV10-3 and TRBJ2-7; 7 nucleotides agree with TRBD1. Germline trimming cut 0 bases from V and 9 bases from J; bases unmatched to any gene: 2. The CDR3 has 12 residues. Germline CDR1 and CDR2: ENHRY and SYGVKD. The CDR3 loop is CAISESGGGQYF. In DNA, the CDR3 is TGTGCCATCAGTGAGTCAGGGGGCGGGCAGTACTTC.

This clonotype was seen many times. The chain is built from TRBV27 and TRBJ2-5; possibly TRBD2 for D (6 bases). Between the trimmed V and J ends, which lost 7 bases and 2 bases, there was a span of 11 bases. Germline V gives CDR1 MNHEY, CDR2 SMNVEV (reference sequence). The CDR3 sequence is 13 residues long. In DNA, the CDR3 is TGTGCCAGCACCCCGAGCGGGCAAGAGACCCAGTACTTC. Amino acid sequence: CASTPSGQETQYF.